This T cell receptor beta chain was sequenced during a study of spatial heterogeneity in lung cancer. Study details: Across tumor regions, counts of TCR transcripts showed a strong correlation with a T cell module score derived from matched bulk RNA-seq.

The germline V gene has CDR1 SGHTA and CDR2 FQGNSA. Trimming shortened V by 6 bases and J by 0 bases, and 18 bases separated the two germline ends. The CDR3 is made up of 17 amino acids. This clonotype was observed at least ten times. As yet, its antigen is unknown. General observations from the study: Ubiquitous and regional nonsynonymous mutations were each tracked by the matching count of ubiquitous or regional expanded TCRs. In tumors, expanded intratumoral alpha and beta TCR counts tracked mutation counts.

Time point reported: sample taken at primary tumor resection. No cells were sorted before sequencing. The whole RNA sequenced was extracted from tumor, nontumor lung or frozen PBMC. MiXCR was run by TCRdb on the 5' RACE reads, yielding one entry per CDR3 protein. The sample gives tens of thousands of distinct CDR3 sequences, around 5% of which show up once; 7.5% to 10% is in the top ten. The TCR was taken from a male donor with early-stage non-small cell lung cancer. The chain has TRBV7-2 and TRBJ2-4; D is perhaps TRBD2 (6 bases). The starting material was lung tumor tissue, obtained at surgery. CDR3 region: CASSIGAGWLAKNIQYF. In DNA, the CDR3 is TGTGCCAGCAGTATTGGGGCGGGATGGTTAGCCAAAAACATTCAGTACTTC.